This T cell receptor beta chain was sequenced in a study of T cell responses to AZD1222 COVID-19 vaccine. Study-wide findings and caveats: Distributed over spike, vaccine-associated CD4 TCRs predominated at 160-218 and 743-854. Females made up more of the donors, who were largely white British, and clonal diversity may have come out too low. Nearly half of spike-specific TCRs reportedly go after variant regions that carry no mutations.

Worth noting for this clone: Its antigen is still unknown.

The germline V and J ends were trimmed by 0 bases and 7 bases, with 7 bases remaining between them. The CDR3 extends over 14 amino acids. Germline values: CDR1 LNHDA, CDR2 SQIVND (reference sequence). Doses given second, at about 4 or about 12 weeks, were pooled. Clones were read by immunoSEQ multiplex PCR, and TCRdb kept only the in-frame ones, dropping some. The sample has roughly 190,000 clones; approximately 90% are singletons. The chain links TRBV19 to TRBJ1-6; D not certain. This specimen consisted of peripheral blood, obtained 28 days after the second AZD1222 dose. The clonotype was recovered from an adult who received the AZD1222 COVID-19 vaccine. In DNA form, the CDR3 reads TGTGCCAGTAGTATAGACGGGATCAATTCACCCCTCCACTTT. Its translation is CASSIDGINSPLHF.